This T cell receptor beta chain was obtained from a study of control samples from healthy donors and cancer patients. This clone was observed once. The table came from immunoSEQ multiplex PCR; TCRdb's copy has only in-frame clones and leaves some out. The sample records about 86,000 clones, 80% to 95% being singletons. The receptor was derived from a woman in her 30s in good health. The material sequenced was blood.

The CDR3 bases are TGTGCCAGCAGTGAGTCAGGGGGTAATTCACCCCTCCACTTT. Amino acid sequence: CASSESGGNSPLHF. J is TRBJ1-6 and V is TRBV6-1; 7 positions agree with TRBD1. Trimming cost V 3 bases and J 6 bases; bases outside gene matches: 2. CDR1 and CDR2 from the germline V gene are MNHNS and SASEGT. The CDR3 runs 14 residues.